This T cell receptor beta chain was sequenced for a study of long-term antiretroviral therapy in people with HIV (dated by TCRdb to the early 2020s). Concerning the study at large: The earliest samples were collected approximately a decade before the 2015 WHO recommendation for immediate ART, a period when ART was typically delayed until CD4 counts fell. The cohort contributed under 200 cryopreserved PBMC samples from around 33 adults with confirmed HIV infection, collected serially over a mean of about six years (range 1-12). Of the 25 to 30 participants with HIV, approximately 11 were female. No cross-contamination during QIAcube processing was shown when test extractions of a monoclonal T-cell line were performed alongside fewer than 35 polyclonal samples. A retrospective serial study tested whether changes in peripheral blood TRB repertoire composition and diversity were associated with ART initiation and durable HIV suppression.

The immunoSEQ hsTCRB v3.0 assay was used at survey level resolution to sequence the TRB variable region. The target sequencing depth for TRB was about 40,000-55,000 T-cell genomes per sample. TRB libraries were pooled and sequenced on an Illumina MiSeq using a v3 150-cycle kit. Regarding the original processing steps: Repertoire analysis was performed in R inside a reproducible Nextflow workflow that covered QC, data transformation and analysis. LymphoSeq2, an R package for AIRR-Seq data exploration, was used to implement custom analyses. A few samples yielding fewer than 5000 total TRB sequences were excluded, leaving roughly 200 analyzed HIV repertoires. Among the approximately 200 retained HIV repertoires, 55 to 65 were collected before ART initiation and roughly 130 were collected after ART initiation. Each repertoire was downsampled to 5000 TRB nucleotide sequences, and summary statistics were averaged across 100 downsampling iterations. TRB sequences were retained for analysis only if CDR3 regions of at least seven amino acids were present. Diversity was assessed using a clonality score derived from Shannon entropy and using the Gini coefficient. Repertoire networks linked the top 5000 CDR3 amino acid sequences whenever two sequences differed by an edit distance of one. For TRB CDR3 amino acid sequences, antigen specificity groups and MHC restriction were predicted with GLIPH2. To flag known associations with CMV, EBV, HIV or tissue antigens, CDR3 amino acid sequences were compared against VDJdb and McPAS-TCR. Pre-ART, post-ART and control groups were compared with Wilcoxon signed-rank tests and Holm-Bonferroni correction. TCRdb re-hosts the immuneACCESS table, in-frame sequences only. Its copies lack some clones; in the studies checked, an unresolved V gene accounts for under half of them, and the cause for the rest is not known. V and J calls and clone size are copied from that table; D and trimming were computed from the DNA. This sample holds 6,000 or so clones; more than 60% were observed only once. 15% of the sample belongs to the ten largest clones.

The CDR3 numbers 14 residues from cysteine through phenylalanine. Just CDR3 DNA is preserved here, 42 bases in frame from base 1. From the germline V gene, CDR1 is LGHNA and CDR2 is YSLEER. Trimming takes 3 bases from V and 9 bases from J, and the germline ends sit 12 bases apart. A remark on this clone: Its binding antigen is unknown. Base qualities are not recorded, but no much larger clone differs from it by a single base.

To be included, a participant needed at least one PBMC sample from before ART initiation plus at least two post-ART samples. Treatment was received in the United States of America by all participants with HIV. Cryopreserved samples of about 0.95-10 million PBMC were thawed and washed before DNA extraction. At the time of the earliest PBMC sample, participants with HIV were aged between roughly 23 and 60 years. PBMC samples from each participant spanned 1-4 timepoints before ART initiation and 2-8 timepoints after ART initiation, with a median of 7 samples. For every participant, serial HIV viral load, CD4+ T-cell count, ART history and demographic data were obtained. A Qiagen kit on a QIAcube was used to extract genomic DNA from unsorted PBMC, with samples processed in batches of 12. The investigation overall reported the following: Expanded TRB clones identified before ART initiation dominated the repertoire at all time points, although this dominance fluctuated and declined in many PLHIV after ART. Compared with controls, HIV repertoires had narrower CDR3 length ranges, and the network structure pointed to an antigen-experienced repertoire that shifted only slightly toward naive after ART. Because PBMC availability was limited, only the TCR beta chain was sequenced, with no alpha chain pairing. Because pre-ART samples had limited cell numbers, profiling was done on unsorted PBMC rather than on sorted CD4+ and CD8+ T cells. The samples were dated from about 2004 to 2017, and the ART regimens that were used may be less effective than current ART regimens. Starting ART was linked to a significant rise in TRB diversity, yet even after long-term ART the diversity remained significantly lower than in transplant donor controls. Inferences about post-ART repertoire changes were limited because no data were available on ART adherence, viral resistance or therapy changes.

This sample comprised unsorted PBMCs, obtained 0.5 years before starting antiretroviral therapy. This clonotype originated in a man aged 35 to 55 with HIV. This receptor chain uses TRBV4-3 and TRBJ1-6, and the D gene may be TRBD1, 6 bases matching. The DNA sequence follows: TGCGCCAGCAGCCAGGGGGACACCCTTTCACCCCTCCACTTT. Its product reads: CASSQGDTLSPLHF.